The 20 T cell receptor beta chains reported below all come from one sample, sequenced in a study of T cell changes during pregnancy in multiple sclerosis. Generated by immunoSEQ multiplex PCR, the TCRdb table keeps only in-frame clones and is missing some. Of fewer than 40,000 clones listed, roughly 89% are singletons. The source material was CD8+ T cells from peripheral blood mononuclear cells, sampled in the first trimester of pregnancy. These receptors all come from a female donor with multiple sclerosis, enrolled in a pregnancy study.

This clone was observed a single time. The rearrangement joins TRBV6-5 to TRBJ2-5; 12 bases map to TRBD2. The CDR3 runs 15 residues. V shed 2 bases and J 4 bases; nucleotides not matched to a gene: 2. From germline, CDR1 is MNHEY and CDR2 SVGAGI. Here the CDR3 reads CASSYMGLAGETQYF. CDR3 sequence (DNA): TGTGCCAGCAGTTACATGGGACTAGCGGGAGAGACCCAGTACTTC.

This chain connects TRBV28 to TRBJ2-7; a possible D gene is TRBD1 (6 bases). This CDR3 has 14 amino acids. CDR1 and CDR2 (germline): MDHEN, SYDVKM. V dropped 5 bases and J dropped 5 bases, with 16 bases sitting between them. This CDR3 is CASSRLRTENEQYF. CDR3 coding DNA: TGTGCCAGCAGTCGTCTCCGGACAGAGAACGAGCAGTACTTC.

The rearrangement links TRBV28 to TRBJ2-1; 12 bases are a match to TRBD1. The CDR3 contains 15 residues. Germline values: CDR1 MDHEN, CDR2 SYDVKM. V trimming: 5 bases; J trimming: 8 bases; junction bases outside the gene matches: 7. This chain's CDR3 is CASSAGGQGADEQFF. The CDR3 DNA sequence: TGTGCCAGCAGTGCGGGGGGACAGGGGGCCGATGAGCAGTTCTTC.

The chain has TRBV19 and TRBJ1-5; no firm D call. The CDR3 spans 15 residues. The germline V gene has CDR1 LNHDA and CDR2 SQIVND (reference sequence). V lost 3 bases to trimming and J lost 6 bases, with 15 bases between them. The DNA of the CDR3 is TGTGCCAGTAGTATTCGTTGGGCAGAGATTCAGCCCCAGCATTTT. Its protein is CASSIRWAEIQPQHF.

The gene calls are TRBV5-1 and TRBJ2-5; TRBD2 is a possible D gene (6 bases). The CDR3 is made up of 16 amino acids. Trimming left V 0 bases short and J 4 bases short, with 16 bases between. The V gene's germline CDR1 is SGHRS and CDR2 YFSETQ. CDR3 DNA: TGCGCCAGCAGCTTGGGGGCACTAGCCGCAGGAGAGACCCAGTACTTC. Its translation is CASSLGALAAGETQYF. The variable domain in full, completed from reference TRBV5-1 and TRBJ2-5, reads KAGVTQTPRYLIKTRGQQVTLSCSPISGHRSVSWYQQTPGQGLQFLFEYFSETQRNKGNFPGRFSGRQFSNSRSEMNVSTLELGDSALYLCASSLGALAAGETQYFGPGTRLLVL.

V usage is TRBV18 and J usage is TRBJ1-3; perhaps TRBD1 as D (5 bases). Between the trimmed V and J ends, which lost 6 bases and 0 bases, there was a span of 9 bases. The CDR3 runs 14 residues. Per the germline V gene, CDR1 is KGHSH and CDR2 is LQKENI. The CDR3: CASSQGISGNTIYF. CDR3 bases: TGTGCCAGCTCCCAGGGAATCTCTGGAAACACCATATATTTT.

The chain has TRBV5-1 and TRBJ2-2; TRBD1 matches 9 bases. The CDR3 spans 17 residues. From germline, CDR1 is SGHRS and CDR2 YFSETQ. Trimming took 3 bases from V and 6 from J; bases not matched to a gene: 12. CDR3 sequence reads: CASSYRGRESTAGELFF. Here the CDR3 DNA reads TGCGCCAGCAGCTACAGGGGGCGGGAATCAACGGCCGGGGAGCTGTTTTTT.

This sequence joins TRBV2 and TRBJ1-1; perhaps TRBD1 as D (5 bases). The CDR3 is 16 residues long. Between the trimmed V and J ends, which lost 3 bases and 0 bases, there was a span of 14 bases. Germline loops: CDR1 SNHLY, CDR2 FYNNEI. This CDR3 is CASSESRAVVNTEAFF. CDR3 sequence (DNA): TGTGCCAGCAGTGAGTCCAGGGCGGTCGTGAACACTGAAGCTTTCTTT.

The chain has TRBV13 and TRBJ2-1, with D possibly TRBD2 on 6 matching bases. The length of the CDR3 is 15 residues. Germline CDR1 is PRHDT and CDR2 is FYEKMQ (reference sequence). Trimming removed 1 base from V and 5 bases from J, with 12 bases in between. CDR3 in amino acids: CASSLEPGLDNEQFF. CDR3 nucleotides: TGTGCCAGCAGCTTAGAGCCGGGACTTGACAATGAGCAGTTCTTC.

The chain has TRBV12-1 and TRBJ2-4; the listed D gene, TRBD2, was not tested against the DNA. TRBV12-1 is listed as a pseudogene. There are 18 residues in the CDR3. Written as DNA, the CDR3 is TGTGCCAGCAGCGCTTGTGGGGGGTACATGGAAGCCAAAAACATTCAGTACTTC. This codes for CASSACGGYMEAKNIQYF.

The chain is built from TRBV4-2 and TRBJ2-5; TRBD2 matches 9 bases. The DNA end lines up better with TRBJ2-7; the J call may be wrong. The CDR3 consists of 16 residues. In germline, CDR1 is LGHNA, CDR2 YNFKEQ. CDR3: CASSQDRGSGGYEQYF. In DNA, the CDR3 is TGTGCCAGCAGCCAAGATAGGGGTAGCGGGGGCTACGAGCAGTACTTC.

This chain uses TRBV6-5 with TRBJ1-1, with a possible D match to TRBD1 (5 bases). The CDR3 spans 14 residues. CDR1 and CDR2 from the germline V gene are MNHEY and SVGAGI. The germline V and J ends were trimmed by 0 bases and 6 bases, with 11 bases remaining between them. The CDR3 nucleotides are TGTGCCAGCAGTTACTCGGGGGGTAGGTCTGAAGCTTTCTTT. This codes for CASSYSGGRSEAFF.

The chain couples TRBV29-1 to TRBJ2-5; 9 nucleotides match TRBD2. The J call may be in error: the DNA end matches TRBJ2-7 better. The CDR3 is 13 residues long. Germline-derived CDR1 and CDR2 are SQVTM and ANQGSEA. CDR3 protein: CSVFSGSPYEQYF. The CDR3 nucleotides are TGCAGCGTTTTTAGCGGGAGTCCATACGAGCAGTACTTC.

This clone appeared a single time. The chain combines TRBV9 with TRBJ2-2, with TRBD1 matching over 10 bases. From germline, CDR1 is SGDLS and CDR2 YYNGEE. The V gene end was trimmed by 7 bases and the J gene end by 1 base; junction bases not matched to a gene: 7. The CDR3 has 16 residues. Written as DNA, the CDR3 is TGTGCCAGCGCCCCGAGGGACAGGGGGAACACCGGGGAGCTGTTTTTT. Its protein is CASAPRDRGNTGELFF. Based on the CDR3 plus reference TRBV9 and TRBJ2-2, the full variable domain is DSGVTQTPKHLITATGQRVTLRCSPRSGDLSVYWYQQSLDQGLQFLIQYYNGEERAKGNILERFSAQQFPDLHSELNLSSLELGDSALYFCASAPRDRGNTGELFFGEGSRLTVL.

The CDR3 nucleotides read TGTGCCGTAGTAACTAGCGGGAGCACAGATACGCAGTATTTT. Residues: CAVVTSGSTDTQYF. The chain couples TRBV7-6 to TRBJ2-3; 9 positions agree with TRBD2. The CDR3 runs to 14 residues. J lost 0 bases, V lost 11 bases, and 6 bases had no gene match. Per the germline V gene, CDR1 is SGHVS and CDR2 is FNYEAQ.

V gene TRBV13 combines with J gene TRBJ2-7; 10 bases are a match to TRBD2. V shed 5 bases, J shed 0 bases, and the junction held 10 bases outside the gene matches. CDR1 PRHDT and CDR2 FYEKMQ come from the germline V gene (reference sequence). There are 17 residues in the CDR3. Here the CDR3 DNA reads TGTGCCAGCAGCCCTCGGACTAGCGGAAGGGGCTCCTACGAGCAGTACTTC. Protein: CASSPRTSGRGSYEQYF.

V usage is TRBV7-9 and J usage is TRBJ2-7; TRBD2 aligns across 12 bases. J was trimmed by 2 bases and V by 2 bases; bases with no gene match: 13. The CDR3 totals 19 residues. Germline loops: CDR1 SEHNR, CDR2 FQNEAQ (reference sequence). The CDR3 is CASSLPEGIGLAGTYEQYF. In DNA form, the CDR3 reads TGTGCCAGCAGCTTACCAGAAGGGATTGGACTAGCGGGGACCTACGAGCAGTACTTC.

The J gene is TRBJ2-7, the V gene TRBV5-1, with TRBD2 matching 13 bases. The junction had 7 bases not matched to a gene; V was cut back by 4 bases and J by 6 bases. The germline V gene encodes CDR1 SGHRS and CDR2 YFSETQ. The CDR3 loop spans 15 amino acids. The CDR3 here is CASSASTSGRFEQYF. DNA for the CDR3: TGCGCCAGCAGCGCCTCGACTAGCGGGAGGTTCGAGCAGTACTTC.

V gene TRBV5-1 combines with J gene TRBJ2-1, with 9 bases that match TRBD1. After removal of 5 bases from V and 6 bases from J, the junction contained 6 bases not matched to a gene. CDR1 and CDR2 (germline): SGHRS, YFSETQ. The CDR3 has 14 residues. This CDR3 reads CASRLTGGINEQFF. The CDR3, as DNA: TGCGCCAGCAGGCTGACAGGGGGGATCAATGAGCAGTTCTTC.

The chain is built from TRBV2 and TRBJ2-3; the match to TRBD2 covers 8 bases. CDR1 is SNHLY and CDR2 is FYNNEI in the germline V gene. The ends lost 6 bases at V and 6 bases at J; junction bases unmatched: 8. This CDR3 spans 14 amino acids. This CDR3 is CASRRESGGDTQYF. The CDR3 nucleotides read TGTGCCAGCAGACGGGAGTCGGGGGGGGATACGCAGTATTTT.